This T cell receptor (beta chain) comes out of a study of cytomegalovirus exposure and HLA in healthy donors. Overall study findings and caveats: Associated with cytomegalovirus, according to the listing, were 170 or so TCR beta chains. As confirmed in vitro, a few CMV-associated chains were specific for CMV antigens.

V dropped 0 bases and J dropped 4 bases, with 8 bases sitting between them. The CDR3 contains 14 residues. Germline values: CDR1 SGDLS, CDR2 YYNGEE. Note on this clone: Its antigen is undetermined.

The primer mix had 60 Vbeta and 13 Jbeta primers. Libraries were prepared by immunoSEQ multiplex PCR; TCRdb keeps only in-frame clonotypes and omits some of them. The data contain 130,000 or so clones, approximately 80% of them singletons. The sequencing sample was made of PBMCs. This clonotype originated in a man aged 18 to 29 in good health and CMV-seropositive. The rearrangement uses TRBV9 and TRBJ1-5; D gene unclear. This chain's CDR3 is CASSVASGNQPQHF. The CDR3 bases are TGTGCCAGCAGCGTAGCTTCAGGAAATCAGCCCCAGCATTTT.